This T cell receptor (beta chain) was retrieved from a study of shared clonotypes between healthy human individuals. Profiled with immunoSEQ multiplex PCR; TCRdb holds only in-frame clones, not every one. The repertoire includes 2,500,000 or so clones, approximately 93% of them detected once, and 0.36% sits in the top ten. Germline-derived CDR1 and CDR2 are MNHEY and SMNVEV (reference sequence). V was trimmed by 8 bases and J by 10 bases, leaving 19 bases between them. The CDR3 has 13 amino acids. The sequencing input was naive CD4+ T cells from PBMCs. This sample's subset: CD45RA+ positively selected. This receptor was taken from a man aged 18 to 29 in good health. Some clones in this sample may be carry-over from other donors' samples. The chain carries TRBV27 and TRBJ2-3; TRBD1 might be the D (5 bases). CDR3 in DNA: TGTGCCAGCCAGCAAACAAGGGGAAGCCCGCAGTATTTT. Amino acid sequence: CASQQTRGSPQYF.